The T cell receptor (beta chain) described here comes from a study of T cell responses to AZD1222 COVID-19 vaccine. Regarding this clone: The antigen is not known.

Germline loops: CDR1 MNHNY, CDR2 SVGAGI (reference sequence). The CDR3 totals 15 residues. The junction had 5 bases not matched to a gene; V was cut back by 0 bases and J by 6 bases. Generated by immunoSEQ multiplex PCR, the TCRdb table keeps only in-frame clones and is missing some. The table records roughly 120,000 clones, about 85% of them present only once. Regarding the study as a whole: Among those given AZD1222, only five or six were seropositive at baseline. Two AZD1222 doses significantly raised spike-specific TCR breadth and depth over controls.

V is TRBV6-6 and J is TRBJ1-5; TRBD1 matches 7 bases. The receptor comes from an adult who received the AZD1222 COVID-19 vaccine. The sequencing used peripheral blood, collected 28 days after the second AZD1222 dose. The CDR3 region has the DNA TGTGCCAGCAGTTACTCGAATGACAGGGCTCAGCCCCAGCATTTT. Its translation is CASSYSNDRAQPQHF.